Described below is a single T cell receptor beta chain sequence and its context. This CDR3 has 14 amino acids. The germline V gene encodes CDR1 SNHLY and CDR2 FYNNEI. V shed 2 bases and J shed 0 bases, with 7 bases lying between them. Sequencing was performed with immunoSEQ multiplex PCR; in TCRdb, only in-frame clones are kept and a portion is missing. The data show roughly 120,000 clones, roughly 94% seen once. The source of the sample is a study of control samples from healthy donors and cancer patients. This clonotype was obtained from a man aged 25-40 years in good health. The specimen sequenced was blood. This chain connects TRBV2 to TRBJ1-1; D unresolved. The CDR3 sequence is CASSEKEMNTEAFF. The CDR3 DNA reads TGTGCCAGCAGTGAAAAGGAGATGAACACTGAAGCTTTCTTT.